This TCR beta chain derives from a study of vaccination and CD4 T cells after COVID-19 (dated by TCRdb to between 2021 and 2024). As for the study more broadly: The convalescent cohort included six males and four females, with two Hispanic individuals, seven Caucasians, two Asians and one multiracial person. Two doses of either the Pfizer-BioNTech BNT162b2 vaccine (n=8) or the Moderna mRNA-1273 vaccine (n=2) were administered to participants. Post-COVID blood samples from convalescent patients were collected a median of approximately 93 days after diagnosis, with a range of roughly 30 to 161 days. Post-vaccine blood samples were collected a median of about 69 days after the second vaccine dose, ranging from 14 to 241 days. The cultures were stimulated with overlapping spike peptide pools from SARS-CoV-2 and from the common cold coronaviruses HCoV-NL63, HCoV-OC43 and HCoV-229E. As controls, cultures received a CEFX viral epitope pool (the positive control), an HIV-1 Nef peptide pool (the negative control), or no peptide at all. In ten to eleven COVID-19 convalescent patients and a handful of infection-naive healthy vaccine recipients, the spike-specific CD4+ TCR repertoire before mRNA vaccination was compared with the repertoire after mRNA vaccination.

What the authors observed across the whole study: Among the post-vaccine SARS-CoV-2-reactive clones in convalescent patients, a median about 87% showed up only after vaccination, which suggests vaccine-specific priming. The median number of SARS-CoV-2-reactive clonotypes rose from about 19 after infection to about 40 after vaccination, but the change was not significant. The number of convalescent patients in the study was relatively small, and the study did not examine early timepoints following natural infection. In convalescent patients, nearly all vaccine-specific clones (304 of 307) were found to be mono-reactive for SARS-CoV-2 spike rather than cross-reactive with common cold coronaviruses.

Library preparation used PCR. DNA from cultured CD4+ T cells was subjected to TCR sequencing with the Oncomine TCR Beta short-read assay at the Johns Hopkins FTIC core. Genomic DNA was extracted from the cultured CD4+ T cells with the QIAamp micro DNA kit. Oncomine TCR Beta libraries from cultured CD4+ T cells were pooled with unique dual indexes and sequenced on an Illumina iSeq 100. The study's processing was this. Non-productive sequences were removed, and CDR3s not starting with C, not ending with F or W, or shorter than 7 amino acids were discarded. Antigen-specific clonotypes were identified using the MANAFEST web application through comparison of peptide-stimulated wells with reference and other culture wells. For a clone to be called positive, the clone needed an FDR below 0.05, an odds ratio above 5, and a productive frequency above 0.1% in at least two of three replicate wells. Cross-reactive clonotypes were defined as significantly expanded in both SARS-CoV-2 spike wells and at least one common cold coronavirus spike condition. Levenshtein distances (stringdist) and unrooted phylogenetic trees (ape) in R version 3.6.1 were used to assess CDR3 homology. TCRdb reanalyzed the raw reads on its own, using fastp at Q25 for trimming and MiXCR for clone calling, and kept in-frame beta chains. One record per CDR3 amino acid sequence lists the most common genes and DNA. TCRdb's processing, not the authors', yielded these V and J calls. Counted in this sample were fewer than 20,000 distinct CDR3 sequences; approximately 72% of them appeared once. The ten largest make up over 9% of the sample.

Regarding this clonotype: This clone's antigen is unknown. Base qualities are not recorded, but no much larger clone differs from it by a single base.

In the paper's terms, the treatment or condition label means: approximately nine-day PBMC culture with coronavirus spike peptide pools or control peptides (ViraFEST assay). The ViraFEST assay, used in the study, expanded antigen-specific T cells with peptide pools and then identified the expanded clonotypes through TCR sequencing. Healthy vaccine recipients had no prior SARS-CoV-2 infection, confirmed by negative nucleocapsid antibody tests before and after vaccination. PBMCs were cultured at roughly 2 million per well in IMDM supplemented with about 5% human AB serum and about 10 IU/ml IL-2, with approximately 9.2 ug/ml peptide pools added. Half of the culture medium was replaced with fresh IL-2-containing medium on days 3 and 7. After more than 8 days of culture, CD4+ T cells were isolated by negative selection using the EasySep CD4+ T cell isolation kit. Ficoll-Paque Plus gradient centrifugation was used to isolate PBMCs from whole blood, and the isolated PBMCs were then either used fresh or cryopreserved at -140C. Culture conditions were generally each tested in triplicate wells.

Sequencing used CD4+ T cells from blood, cultured in vitro, obtained after SARS-CoV-2 vaccination. The receptor was isolated from a human donor who received a COVID-19 vaccine.

The nucleotides are TGTGCCTGGAGACCAATAGCGGGGGATCGTTACAATGAGCAGTTCTTC. Its product reads: CAWRPIAGDRYNEQFF. Here the chain combines TRBV30 and TRBJ2-1; 9 junctional bases match TRBD2. The CDR3 measures 16 amino acids from cysteine to phenylalanine. The CDR3 DNA has 48 bases and is translated from base 1. CDR1 GTSNPN and CDR2 SVGIG are derived from the germline V gene (reference sequence). For this chain, trimming is 3 bases at the V end and 4 bases at the J end, and the number of junction bases without a gene match is 10.